This is a list of T cell receptor beta chains from one sample in a study of CD4 T cells in relation to SARS-CoV-2 and coronaviruses. The table came from immunoSEQ multiplex PCR; TCRdb's copy has only in-frame clones and leaves some out. The profile covers around 25,000 clones, with over 70% appearing a single time and roughly 18% taken by the ten largest. For these TCRs, the target antigens are not known. Sequenced input: CD4+ T cells from PBMCs, cultured in vitro. All receptors derive from a human donor in good health. CDR3s include the opening cysteine and the closing phenylalanine or tryptophan. The D gene is left open where the match is weak. Not all rows give a size; the values are once, few, many and, for expanded clones, a class.

j_call: TRBJ1-2; cdr3_length: 13; d_call: NA; clone_size: NA; v_call: TRBV10-2; cdr3_nt: TGCGCCAGCAGCGATCGGGGTACAGGTGGCTACACCTTC; cdr3_aa: CASSDRGTGGYTF
j_call: TRBJ1-2; cdr3_length: 13; d_call: TRBD1; clone_size: NA; v_call: TRBV9; cdr3_nt: TGTGCCAGCAGCCCCAGGACAGGCTATGGCTACACCTTC; cdr3_aa: CASSPRTGYGYTF
j_call: TRBJ1-4; cdr3_length: 17; d_call: NA; clone_size: NA; v_call: TRBV30; cdr3_nt: TGTGCCTGGAGTGTCGGGGGCCGGTCGGCCCGGAATGAAAAACTGTTTTTT; cdr3_aa: CAWSVGGRSARNEKLFF
j_call: TRBJ2-7; cdr3_length: 15; d_call: NA; clone_size: NA; v_call: TRBV12-1; cdr3_nt: TGTGCCAGCAGGGGCACCGGGACAGCTCCCTACGAGCAGTACTTC; cdr3_aa: CASRGTGTAPYEQYF
j_call: TRBJ2-2; cdr3_length: 15; d_call: NA; clone_size: NA; v_call: TRBV9; cdr3_nt: TGTGCCAGCAGCGTAGGTGGCAGATCCACCGGGGAGCTGTTTTTT; cdr3_aa: CASSVGGRSTGELFF
j_call: TRBJ2-4; cdr3_length: 15; d_call: TRBD2; clone_size: NA; v_call: TRBV5-6; cdr3_nt: TGTGCCAGCAGCTTACCTGGGACTAGCGGGAACATTCAGTACTTC; cdr3_aa: CASSLPGTSGNIQYF
j_call: TRBJ1-1; cdr3_length: 13; d_call: NA; clone_size: NA; v_call: TRBV6-5; cdr3_nt: TGTGCCAGCAGGTACAGTGTGAAGACTGAAGCTTTCTTT; cdr3_aa: CASRYSVKTEAFF
j_call: TRBJ1-1; cdr3_length: 15; d_call: NA; clone_size: few; v_call: TRBV5-4; cdr3_nt: TGTGCCAGCAGATCCTTGGGTTGGAGGAACACTGAAGCTTTCTTT; cdr3_aa: CASRSLGWRNTEAFF
j_call: TRBJ1-3; cdr3_length: 14; d_call: NA; clone_size: NA; v_call: TRBV28; cdr3_nt: TGTGCCAGCAGAGATCAGGGGCCTGAATCTGCCATATATTTT; cdr3_aa: CASRDQGPESAIYF
j_call: TRBJ2-6; cdr3_length: 17; d_call: TRBD2; clone_size: NA; v_call: TRBV19; cdr3_nt: TGTGCCAGTAGGGGGACTAGCGGGAATTCTGGGGCCAACGTCCTGACTTTC; cdr3_aa: CASRGTSGNSGANVLTF
j_call: TRBJ2-1; cdr3_length: 13; d_call: NA; clone_size: NA; v_call: TRBV10-3; cdr3_nt: TGTGCCATCAGTGGGGTAGGATCAAGTGAGCAGTTCTTC; cdr3_aa: CAISGVGSSEQFF
j_call: TRBJ2-7; cdr3_length: 14; d_call: NA; clone_size: NA; v_call: TRBV27; cdr3_nt: TGTGCCAGCAGTTTAAGTGCTCGGACCTACGAGCAGTACTTC; cdr3_aa: CASSLSARTYEQYF
j_call: TRBJ2-1; cdr3_length: 13; d_call: NA; clone_size: NA; v_call: TRBV2; cdr3_nt: TGTGCCAGCAGTGAAAATTTCTACAATGAGCAGTTCTTC; cdr3_aa: CASSENFYNEQFF
j_call: TRBJ1-1; cdr3_length: 14; d_call: NA; clone_size: NA; v_call: TRBV6-5; cdr3_nt: TGTGCCAGCAGCCTCGGCGGGGGAGGCACTGAAGCTTTCTTT; cdr3_aa: CASSLGGGGTEAFF
j_call: TRBJ2-7; cdr3_length: 14; d_call: TRBD1; clone_size: NA; v_call: TRBV29-1; cdr3_nt: TGCAGCGTCCTCCGGACAGGGATGAGCGACGAGCAGTACTTC; cdr3_aa: CSVLRTGMSDEQYF
j_call: TRBJ2-1; cdr3_length: 12; d_call: NA; clone_size: NA; v_call: TRBV19; cdr3_nt: TGTGCCAGTAGTACTACAGGGAATGAGCAGTTCTTC; cdr3_aa: CASSTTGNEQFF